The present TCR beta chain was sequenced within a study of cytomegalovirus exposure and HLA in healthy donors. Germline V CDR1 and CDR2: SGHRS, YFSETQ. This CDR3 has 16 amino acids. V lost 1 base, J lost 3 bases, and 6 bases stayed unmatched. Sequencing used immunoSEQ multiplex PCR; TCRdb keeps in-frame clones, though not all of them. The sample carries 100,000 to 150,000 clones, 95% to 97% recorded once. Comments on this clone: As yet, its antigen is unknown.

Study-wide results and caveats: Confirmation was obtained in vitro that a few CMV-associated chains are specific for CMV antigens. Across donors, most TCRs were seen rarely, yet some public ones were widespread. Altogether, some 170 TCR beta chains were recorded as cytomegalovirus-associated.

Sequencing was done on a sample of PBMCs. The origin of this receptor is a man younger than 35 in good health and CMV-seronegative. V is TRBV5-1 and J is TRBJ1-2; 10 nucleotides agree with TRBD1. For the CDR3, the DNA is TGCGCCAGCAGCTTGTCCGGGGACAGGGGTTACTATGGCTACACCTTC. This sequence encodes CASSLSGDRGYYGYTF.